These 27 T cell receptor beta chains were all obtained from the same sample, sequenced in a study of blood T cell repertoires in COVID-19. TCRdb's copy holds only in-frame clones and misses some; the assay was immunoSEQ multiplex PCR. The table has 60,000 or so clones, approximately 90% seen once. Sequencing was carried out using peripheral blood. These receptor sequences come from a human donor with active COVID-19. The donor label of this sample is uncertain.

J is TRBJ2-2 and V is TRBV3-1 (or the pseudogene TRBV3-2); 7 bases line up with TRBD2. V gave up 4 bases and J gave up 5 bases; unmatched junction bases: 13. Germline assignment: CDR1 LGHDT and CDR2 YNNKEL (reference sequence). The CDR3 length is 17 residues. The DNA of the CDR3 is TGTGCCAGCAGCCCTTGGGTACGCGGAGCGGGGACCGGGGAGCTGTTTTTT. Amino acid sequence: CASSPWVRGAGTGELFF.

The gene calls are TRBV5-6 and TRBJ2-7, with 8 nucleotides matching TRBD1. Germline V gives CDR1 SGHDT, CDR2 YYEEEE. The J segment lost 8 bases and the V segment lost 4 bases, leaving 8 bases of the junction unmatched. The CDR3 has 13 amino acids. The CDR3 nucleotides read TGTGCCAGCAGCCTTCAGGGGGCGAGGCAGCAGTACTTC. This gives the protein CASSLQGARQQYF.

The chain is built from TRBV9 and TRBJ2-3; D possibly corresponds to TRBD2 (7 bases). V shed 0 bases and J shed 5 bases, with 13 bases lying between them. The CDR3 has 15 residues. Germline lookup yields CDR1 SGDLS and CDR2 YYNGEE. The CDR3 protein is CASSVGGGAQDTQYF. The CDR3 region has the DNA TGTGCCAGCAGCGTAGGAGGGGGGGCCCAAGATACGCAGTATTTT. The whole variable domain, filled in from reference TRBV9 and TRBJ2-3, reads DSGVTQTPKHLITATGQRVTLRCSPRSGDLSVYWYQQSLDQGLQFLIQYYNGEERAKGNILERFSAQQFPDLHSELNLSSLELGDSALYFCASSVGGGAQDTQYFGPGTRLTVL.

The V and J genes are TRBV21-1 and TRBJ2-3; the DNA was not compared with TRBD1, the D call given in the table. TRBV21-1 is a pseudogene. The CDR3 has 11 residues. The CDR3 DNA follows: TGTGCCAGCAGCAAGGCCCTTACGCAGTATTTT. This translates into CASSKALTQYF.

CDR3 in DNA: TGTGCCAGCAGCTTTGGGGGCATTTCATACAATGAGCAGTTCTTC. Amino acid sequence: CASSFGGISYNEQFF. The V gene is TRBV5-5, the J gene TRBJ2-1, with a possible D match to TRBD1 (6 bases). In germline, CDR1 is SGHKS, CDR2 YYEKEE (reference sequence). V lost 2 bases and J lost 4, with 13 bases in between. The CDR3 contains 15 residues.

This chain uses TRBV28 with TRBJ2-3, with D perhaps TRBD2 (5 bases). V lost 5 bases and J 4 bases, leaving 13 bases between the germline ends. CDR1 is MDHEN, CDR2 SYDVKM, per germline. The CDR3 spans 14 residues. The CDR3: CASSRGPGADTQYF. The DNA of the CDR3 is TGTGCCAGCAGTCGAGGGCCCGGGGCAGATACGCAGTATTTT.

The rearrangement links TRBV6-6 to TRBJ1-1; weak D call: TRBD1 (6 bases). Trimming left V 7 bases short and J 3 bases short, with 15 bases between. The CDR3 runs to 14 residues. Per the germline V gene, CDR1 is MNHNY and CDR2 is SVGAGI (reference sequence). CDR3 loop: CASILNTGYTEAFF. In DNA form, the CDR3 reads TGTGCCAGCATCCTCAATACAGGGTACACTGAAGCTTTCTTT.

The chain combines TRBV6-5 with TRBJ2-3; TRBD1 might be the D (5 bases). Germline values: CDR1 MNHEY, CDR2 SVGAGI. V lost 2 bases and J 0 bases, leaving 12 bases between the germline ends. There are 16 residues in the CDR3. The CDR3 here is CASSYQDTPSTDTQYF. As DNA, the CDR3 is TGTGCCAGCAGTTACCAGGACACCCCTAGCACAGATACGCAGTATTTT.

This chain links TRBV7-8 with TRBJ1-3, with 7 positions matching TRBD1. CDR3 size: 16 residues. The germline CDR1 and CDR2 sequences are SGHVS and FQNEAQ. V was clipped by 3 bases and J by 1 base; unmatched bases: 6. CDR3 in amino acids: CASSLLTGSSGNTIYF. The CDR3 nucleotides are TGTGCCAGCAGCTTGCTGACAGGGTCTTCTGGAAACACCATATATTTT.

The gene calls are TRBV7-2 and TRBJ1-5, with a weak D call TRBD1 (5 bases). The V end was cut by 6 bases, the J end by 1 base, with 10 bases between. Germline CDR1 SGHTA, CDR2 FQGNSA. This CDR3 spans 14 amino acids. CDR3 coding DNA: TGTGCCAGCAGGTCCCCAGGGAGCAATCAGCCCCAGCATTTT. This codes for CASRSPGSNQPQHF. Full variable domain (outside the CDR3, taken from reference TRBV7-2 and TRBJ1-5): GAGVSQSPSNKVTEKGKDVELRCDPISGHTALYWYRQSLGQGLEFLIYFQGNSAPDKSGLPSDRFSAERTGGSVSTLTIQRTQQEDSAVYLCASRSPGSNQPQHFGDGTRLSIL.

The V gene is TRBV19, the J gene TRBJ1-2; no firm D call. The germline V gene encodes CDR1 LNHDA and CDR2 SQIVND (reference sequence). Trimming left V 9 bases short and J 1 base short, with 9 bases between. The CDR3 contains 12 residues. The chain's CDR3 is CASNRVNYGYTF. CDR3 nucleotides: TGTGCCAGCAATCGGGTTAACTATGGCTACACCTTC.

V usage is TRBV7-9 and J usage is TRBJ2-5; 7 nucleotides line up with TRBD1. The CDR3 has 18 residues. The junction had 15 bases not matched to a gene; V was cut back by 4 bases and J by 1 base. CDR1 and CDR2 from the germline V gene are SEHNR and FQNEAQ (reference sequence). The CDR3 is CASSSPRDRQVLQETQYF. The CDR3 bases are TGTGCCAGCAGCTCTCCCCGGGACAGACAAGTTCTCCAAGAGACCCAGTACTTC. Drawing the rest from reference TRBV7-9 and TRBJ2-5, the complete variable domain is DTGVSQNPRHKITKRGQNVTFRCDPISEHNRLYWYRQTLGQGPEFLTYFQNEAQLEKSRLLSDRFSAERPKGSFSTLEIQRTEQGDSAMYLCASSSPRDRQVLQETQYFGPGTRLLVL.

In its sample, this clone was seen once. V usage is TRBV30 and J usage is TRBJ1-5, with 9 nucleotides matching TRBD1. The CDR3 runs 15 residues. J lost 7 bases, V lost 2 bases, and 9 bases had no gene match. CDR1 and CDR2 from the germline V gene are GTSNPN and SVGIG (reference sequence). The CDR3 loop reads CAWSQLQGAGQPQHF. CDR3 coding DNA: TGTGCCTGGAGTCAATTACAGGGGGCCGGGCAGCCCCAGCATTTT.

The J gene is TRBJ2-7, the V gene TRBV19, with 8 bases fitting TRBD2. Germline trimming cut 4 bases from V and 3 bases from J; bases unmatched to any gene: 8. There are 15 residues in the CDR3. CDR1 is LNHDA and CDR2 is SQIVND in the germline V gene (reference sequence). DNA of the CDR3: TGTGCCAGTAGTACCACTTCCGGGGGGGGCTACGAGCAGTACTTC. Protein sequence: CASSTTSGGGYEQYF.

CDR3 protein: CASSQEQGTTEAFF. DNA for the CDR3: TGCGCCAGCAGCCAAGAACAGGGGACCACTGAAGCTTTCTTT. This rearrangement joins TRBV4-3 to TRBJ1-1; 7 nucleotides align to TRBD1. Germline loops: CDR1 LGHNA, CDR2 YSLEER. J was trimmed by 4 bases and V by 0 bases; bases with no gene match: 2. The CDR3 contains 14 residues.

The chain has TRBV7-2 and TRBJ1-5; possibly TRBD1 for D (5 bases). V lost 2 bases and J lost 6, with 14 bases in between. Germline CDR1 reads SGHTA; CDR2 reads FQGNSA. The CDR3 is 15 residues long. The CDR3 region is CASSLKWGVVQPQHF. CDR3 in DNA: TGTGCCAGCAGCTTAAAGTGGGGGGTAGTTCAGCCCCAGCATTTT.

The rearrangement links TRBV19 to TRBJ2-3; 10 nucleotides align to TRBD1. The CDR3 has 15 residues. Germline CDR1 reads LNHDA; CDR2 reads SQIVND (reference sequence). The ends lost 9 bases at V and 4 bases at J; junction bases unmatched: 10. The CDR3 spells CASLGGTGVPDTQYF. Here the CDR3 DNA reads TGTGCCAGCCTGGGGGGGACAGGGGTCCCAGATACGCAGTATTTT.

In DNA form, the CDR3 reads TGTGCCAGCAGCCCGGGGACAGCTCAAGAGACCCAGTACTTC. This encodes CASSPGTAQETQYF. V is TRBV5-4 and J is TRBJ2-5; 7 nucleotides agree with TRBD1. The CDR3 sequence is 14 residues long. Per the germline V gene, CDR1 is SGHNT and CDR2 is YYREEE (reference sequence). The J segment lost 2 bases and the V segment lost 4 bases, leaving 5 bases of the junction unmatched.

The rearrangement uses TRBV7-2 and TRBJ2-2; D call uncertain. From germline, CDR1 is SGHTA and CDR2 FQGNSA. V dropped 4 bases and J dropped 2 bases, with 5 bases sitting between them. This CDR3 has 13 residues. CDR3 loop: CASSYFNTGELFF. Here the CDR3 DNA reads TGTGCCAGCAGCTACTTCAACACCGGGGAGCTGTTTTTT.

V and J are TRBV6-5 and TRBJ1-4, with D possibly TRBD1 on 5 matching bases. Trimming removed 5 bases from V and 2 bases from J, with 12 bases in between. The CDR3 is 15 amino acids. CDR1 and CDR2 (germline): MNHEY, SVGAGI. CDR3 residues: CASSPDTSTNEKLFF. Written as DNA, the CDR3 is TGTGCCAGCAGTCCGGACACCTCGACTAATGAAAAACTGTTTTTT.

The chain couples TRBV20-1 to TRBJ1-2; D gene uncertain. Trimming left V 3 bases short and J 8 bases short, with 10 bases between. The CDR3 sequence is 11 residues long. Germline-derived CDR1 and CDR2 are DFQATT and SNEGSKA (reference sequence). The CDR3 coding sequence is TGCAGTGCTAGCCCAGGTTGGGGCTACACCTTC. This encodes CSASPGWGYTF.

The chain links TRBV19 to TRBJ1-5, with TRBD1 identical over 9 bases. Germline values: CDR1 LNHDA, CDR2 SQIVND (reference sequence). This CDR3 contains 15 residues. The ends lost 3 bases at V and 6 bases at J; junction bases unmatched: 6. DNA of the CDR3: TGTGCCAGTAGTATTGGGACAGGGCAAGTTCAGCCCCAGCATTTT. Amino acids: CASSIGTGQVQPQHF.

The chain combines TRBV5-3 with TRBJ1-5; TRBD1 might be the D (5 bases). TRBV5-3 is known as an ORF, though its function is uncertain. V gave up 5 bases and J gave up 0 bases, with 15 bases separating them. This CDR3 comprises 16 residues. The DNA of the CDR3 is TGTGCCAGAAGTCCTCAGGGTGGTGTTAGCAATCAGCCCCAGCATTTT. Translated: CARSPQGGVSNQPQHF.

CDR3 nucleotides: TGCGCCAGCACCCCGGACAGCTCCTACAATGAGCAGTTCTTC. Its protein product is CASTPDSSYNEQFF. The chain has TRBV10-2 and TRBJ2-1, with D tentatively TRBD1 (6 bases). The germline CDR1 and CDR2 sequences are WSHSY and SAAADI. The CDR3 has 14 amino acids. V was pared by 7 bases and J by 0 bases, with 10 bases between.

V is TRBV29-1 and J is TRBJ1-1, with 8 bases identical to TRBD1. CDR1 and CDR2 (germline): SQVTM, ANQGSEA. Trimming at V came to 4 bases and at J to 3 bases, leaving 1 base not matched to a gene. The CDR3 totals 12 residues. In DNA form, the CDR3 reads TGCAGCGTTGGACAGGGGTACACTGAAGCTTTCTTT. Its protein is CSVGQGYTEAFF. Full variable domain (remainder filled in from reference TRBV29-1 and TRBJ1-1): SAVISQKPSRDICQRGTSLTIQCQVDSQVTMMFWYRQQPGQSLTLIATANQGSEATYESGFVIDKFPISRPNLTFSTLTVSNMSPEDSSIYLCSVGQGYTEAFFGQGTRLTVV.

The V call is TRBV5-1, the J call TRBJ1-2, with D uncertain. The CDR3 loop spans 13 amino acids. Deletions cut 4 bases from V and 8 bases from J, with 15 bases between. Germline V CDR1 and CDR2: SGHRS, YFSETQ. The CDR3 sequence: CASSLLSGNGYTF. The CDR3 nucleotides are TGCGCCAGCAGCCTCCTGTCGGGGAACGGCTACACCTTC.

The CDR3 DNA is TGTGCCAGCAGCCAAGACAGGGAATGGGGCTACACCTTC. This encodes CASSQDREWGYTF. The chain has TRBV4-2 and TRBJ1-2; D is possibly TRBD1 (5 bases). Looked up from germline, CDR1 is LGHNA and CDR2 is YNFKEQ. CDR3 length equals 13 residues. Trimming shortened V by 0 bases and J by 8 bases, and 10 bases separated the two germline ends.